Below are 30 T cell receptor beta chains sequenced from a single sample in a study of T-cell memory formation after mild COVID-19. TCRdb re-called the 5' RACE reads through MiXCR, storing one row per CDR3 protein. In the table there are 470,000 or so distinct CDR3 sequences, roughly 20% of which are singletons. The sequenced sample consisted of PBMCs or a T cell subset sorted from them (not recorded which). These receptors all come from an adult woman who had mild COVID-19 (a few samples of this study predate the infection). Cell type and time point are not known.

The chain uses TRBV5-1 and TRBJ2-1; D is unresolved. The CDR3 has 14 residues. Germline assignment: CDR1 SGHRS and CDR2 YFSETQ. V shed 0 bases and J shed 4 bases, with 8 bases lying between them. The DNA for the CDR3 is TGCGCCAGCAGCTTGGGCGACCTATACAATGAGCAGTTCTTC. Amino acids: CASSLGDLYNEQFF.

The V call is TRBV30, the J call TRBJ1-5; D is perhaps TRBD1 (6 bases). CDR1 and CDR2 from the germline V gene are GTSNPN and SVGIG (reference sequence). Deletions cut 1 base from V and 0 bases from J, with 10 bases between. The CDR3 length is 15 residues. The CDR3 loop is CAWSGTANSNQPQHF. In DNA form, the CDR3 reads TGTGCCTGGAGTGGGACAGCTAATAGCAATCAGCCCCAGCATTTT.

The CDR3 bases are TGTGCCAGCAGGGTGGACAGGGGTTACAATGAGCAGTTCTTC. It translates to CASRVDRGYNEQFF. This chain connects TRBV6-1 to TRBJ2-1; 9 bases fit TRBD1. V lost 6 bases to trimming and J lost 4 bases; unmatched junction nucleotides: 4. The length of the CDR3 is 14 residues. Germline V lookup: CDR1 MNHNS, CDR2 SASEGT.

The genes are TRBV27 and TRBJ2-1; weak D call: TRBD1 (9 bases). The CDR3 covers 16 residues. In germline, CDR1 is MNHEY, CDR2 SMNVEV (reference sequence). Between the trimmed V and J ends, which lost 6 bases and 1 base, there was a span of 16 bases. This CDR3 reads CASRTGGTGSYNEQFF. The CDR3 region has the DNA TGTGCCAGCAGAACGGGGGGGACAGGGTCCTACAATGAGCAGTTCTTC.

CDR3 sequence reads: CASSSGTSGGYYNEQFF. CDR3 nucleotide sequence: TGTGCCAGCAGCTCCGGAACTAGCGGGGGTTATTACAATGAGCAGTTCTTC. The chain recombines TRBV7-2 with TRBJ2-1; 11 bases match TRBD2. Per germline, CDR1 SGHTA and CDR2 FQGNSA. Trimming cost V 4 bases and J 4 bases; bases outside gene matches: 9. This CDR3 comprises 17 residues.

The V gene is TRBV5-1, the J gene TRBJ1-2, with no clear D. V shed 4 bases and J shed 5 bases, with 6 bases lying between them. CDR3 length equals 11 residues. Per the germline V gene, CDR1 is SGHRS and CDR2 is YFSETQ. The CDR3, as DNA: TGCGCCAGCAGCGAAGATTATGGCTACACCTTC. The encoded protein is CASSEDYGYTF.

This clonotype was picked up a small number of times. The rearrangement links TRBV4-1 to TRBJ1-4; TRBD1 agrees at 7 bases. The CDR3 sequence is 16 residues long. The junction had 7 bases not matched to a gene; V was cut back by 6 bases and J by 0 bases. Germline loops: CDR1 MGHRA, CDR2 YSYEKL. The CDR3 is CASRDRPFATNEKLFF. CDR3 in DNA: TGCGCCAGCAGGGACAGGCCCTTTGCAACTAATGAAAAACTGTTTTTT.

V gene TRBV5-6 combines with J gene TRBJ2-1, with 7 bases aligning to TRBD1. This CDR3 is built from 19 residues. The V and J ends lost 3 bases and 2 bases, in that order; junction bases with no gene match: 17. Germline V CDR1 and CDR2: SGHDT, YYEEEE. In nucleotides, the CDR3 is TGTGCCAGCAGCTCTCAGACAGGGAGTTTAATCGTGGCCTACAATGAGCAGTTCTTC. Amino acid sequence: CASSSQTGSLIVAYNEQFF.

This clonotype was detected a few times. The gene calls are TRBV12-3 or TRBV12-4 and TRBJ2-2, with 8 positions matching TRBD1. The CDR3 runs to 16 residues. The V gene end was trimmed by 6 bases and the J gene end by 4 bases; junction bases not matched to a gene: 10. DNA of the CDR3: TGTGCCAGCAGCCCGGCTCTTACAGGGGGCACCGGGGAGCTGTTTTTT. It encodes CASSPALTGGTGELFF.

This clonotype was picked up many times. The chain is built from TRBV7-9 and TRBJ2-4, with D maybe TRBD2 (6 bases). The germline CDR1 and CDR2 sequences are SEHNR and FQNEAQ (reference sequence). Trimming shortened V by 4 bases and J by 3 bases, and 16 bases separated the two germline ends. The CDR3 spans 16 residues. The CDR3 here is CASSSLGGTNKNIQYF. In nucleotides, the CDR3 is TGTGCCAGCAGCTCCCTAGGCGGGACCAACAAAAACATTCAGTACTTC.

This clonotype has just a few counts. The chain uses TRBV4-3 and TRBJ2-3; D unclear. In germline, CDR1 is LGHNA, CDR2 YSLEER. The CDR3 contains 16 residues. The germline V and J ends were trimmed by 3 bases and 2 bases, with 15 bases remaining between them. In DNA form, the CDR3 reads TGCGCCAGCAGCCAGGACCGGACGGGTTCCACAGATACGCAGTATTTT. As protein: CASSQDRTGSTDTQYF.

V and J are TRBV27 and TRBJ1-2, with TRBD1 identical over 7 bases. V shed 7 bases, J shed 3 bases, and the junction held 11 bases outside the gene matches. The germline gives CDR1 MNHEY, CDR2 SMNVEV (reference sequence). The CDR3 length is 15 residues. CDR3 sequence: CASKLGQDWDYGYTF. The CDR3, as DNA: TGTGCCAGCAAACTAGGACAGGATTGGGACTATGGCTACACCTTC.

In its sample, this clonotype was seen a few times. The chain combines TRBV29-1 with TRBJ2-2; 11 bases align to TRBD1. Per the germline V gene, CDR1 is SQVTM and CDR2 is ANQGSEA. V was clipped by 4 bases and J by 0 bases; unmatched bases: 13. This CDR3 has 19 amino acids. The CDR3, as DNA: TGCAGCGTTGGGGGGCAACGCCGGACAGGGGGCCCGAACACCGGGGAGCTGTTTTTT. Protein product: CSVGGQRRTGGPNTGELFF.

This clonotype occurred a few times. The chain employs TRBV12-3 or TRBV12-4 and TRBJ2-7; D is unclear. This CDR3 spans 14 amino acids. Trimming stripped 2 bases from V and 5 bases from J, with 13 bases between. CDR3: CASSLRSRMDEQYF. The DNA for the CDR3 is TGTGCCAGCAGTTTACGATCGCGCATGGACGAGCAGTACTTC.

The sample holds a few counts of this clonotype. V and J are TRBV7-6 and TRBJ2-2; the D is unclear. The germline V and J ends were trimmed by 5 bases and 8 bases, with 12 bases remaining between them. Looked up from germline, CDR1 is SGHVS and CDR2 is FNYEAQ. This CDR3 spans 13 amino acids. CDR3 in amino acids: CASSPPVLGELFF. For the CDR3, the DNA is TGTGCCAGCAGCCCCCCTGTTTTGGGGGAGCTGTTTTTT.

The chain links TRBV7-2 to TRBJ2-3; TRBD2 agrees at 10 bases. The CDR3 covers 15 residues. The trim removed 7 bases at V and 2 bases at J, leaving 6 bases unmatched. Germline V CDR1 and CDR2: SGHTA, FQGNSA. CDR3 sequence reads: CASTRGLATTDTQYF. The CDR3 bases are TGTGCCAGCACTCGGGGACTAGCGACCACAGATACGCAGTATTTT.

The V call is TRBV12-3 or TRBV12-4, the J call TRBJ1-1; possibly TRBD1 for D (6 bases). Trimming removed 3 bases at V and 1 base at J, with 12 bases between. There are 15 residues in the CDR3. CDR3 residues: CASSFSGQANTEAFF. CDR3 sequence (DNA): TGTGCCAGCAGTTTTTCGGGACAAGCGAACACTGAAGCTTTCTTT.

The CDR3 coding sequence is TGTGCCAGCAGCGTGGCAGGGGGCGTGGAGACCCAGTACTTC. Translated, it gives CASSVAGGVETQYF. V and J are TRBV7-9 and TRBJ2-5, with TRBD1 identical over 8 bases. J gave up 5 bases and V 5 bases, and 7 bases lay outside the gene matches. Germline V gives CDR1 SEHNR, CDR2 FQNEAQ (reference sequence). CDR3 size: 14 residues.

In this sample, this clonotype turned up once. The chain recombines TRBV12-3 or TRBV12-4 with TRBJ1-3; D gene unclear. The length of the CDR3 is 16 residues. Trimming left V 3 bases short and J 0 bases short, with 12 bases between. CDR3 in amino acids: CASSFGPGLSGNTIYF. In DNA, the CDR3 is TGTGCCAGCAGTTTTGGTCCGGGCCTCTCTGGAAACACCATATATTTT.

The chain uses TRBV7-9 and TRBJ1-3; no clear D gene. Deletions cut 3 bases from V and 1 base from J, with 4 bases between. In germline, CDR1 is SEHNR, CDR2 FQNEAQ (reference sequence). The CDR3 length is 13 residues. CDR3 region: CASSLTSGNTIYF. The CDR3 DNA is TGTGCCAGCAGCTTGACTTCTGGAAACACCATATATTTT.

The J gene is TRBJ2-1, the V gene TRBV20-1; perhaps D is TRBD1 or TRBD2 (5 bases each). V lost 7 bases and J 1 base, leaving 11 bases between the germline ends. This CDR3 has 13 amino acids. CDR1 is DFQATT and CDR2 is SNEGSKA in the germline V gene (reference sequence). Written as DNA, the CDR3 is TGCAGTGGGGGGACGGAATCCTACAATGAGCAGTTCTTC. Encoded protein: CSGGTESYNEQFF.

This sequence joins TRBV20-1 and TRBJ1-4; D unclear. Germline-derived CDR1 and CDR2 are DFQATT and SNEGSKA (reference sequence). V shed 6 bases and J shed 0 bases, with 11 bases lying between them. This CDR3 spans 14 amino acids. The CDR3 region has the DNA TGCAGTGCCGCCCCGAGTGCAACTAATGAAAAACTGTTTTTT. Amino acids: CSAAPSATNEKLFF.

This clonotype has more than one count but fewer than ten. The gene calls are TRBV10-3 and TRBJ2-7; 9 bases are a match to TRBD2. The CDR3 has 12 amino acids. The V and J ends lost 8 bases and 4 bases, in that order; junction bases with no gene match: 3. Per the germline V gene, CDR1 is ENHRY and CDR2 is SYGVKD. The CDR3 sequence is CAIGTSLYEQYF. CDR3 in DNA: TGTGCCATCGGGACTAGCTTATACGAGCAGTACTTC.

This clonotype was recorded a few times. This chain connects TRBV4-3 to TRBJ2-4; D remains ambiguous. The CDR3 sequence is 17 residues long. Germline loops: CDR1 LGHNA, CDR2 YSLEER. V was cut by 1 base and J by 0 bases, with 13 bases left in between. Written as DNA, the CDR3 is TGCGCCAGCAGCCAAGCAGTGACTCGGCTAGCCAAAAACATTCAGTACTTC. It codes for CASSQAVTRLAKNIQYF.

The chain joins TRBV9 to TRBJ2-4; 9 nucleotides match TRBD1. V lost 0 bases, J lost 3 bases, and 10 bases stayed unmatched. This CDR3 has 18 amino acids. From germline, CDR1 is SGDLS and CDR2 YYNGEE. The CDR3 DNA follows: TGTGCCAGCAGCGTAGGAAGGGGGACAGGGTTCGACAAAAACATTCAGTACTTC. Translated, it gives CASSVGRGTGFDKNIQYF.

This clonotype was detected only a few times. The chain couples TRBV20-1 to TRBJ2-5; D is tentatively TRBD1 or TRBD2 (6 bases each). The ends were cut back, 3 bases at V and 0 bases at J, with 11 bases in the middle. CDR1 and CDR2 from the germline V gene are DFQATT and SNEGSKA (reference sequence). The CDR3 sequence is 14 residues long. CDR3 sequence: CSARGGGNQETQYF. The CDR3 bases are TGCAGTGCTAGGGGGGGCGGGAACCAAGAGACCCAGTACTTC.

This clonotype was recorded a few times. The chain combines TRBV7-2 with TRBJ1-2; D is perhaps TRBD1 (5 bases). Germline CDR1 and CDR2: SGHTA and FQGNSA. The CDR3 is 16 amino acids. Trimming pared 2 bases from V and 7 bases from J, leaving 20 bases between. CDR3 protein: CASSLSGGQGYSGYTF. CDR3 sequence (DNA): TGTGCCAGCAGCTTAAGTGGCGGTCAGGGTTATAGTGGCTACACCTTC.

The chain recombines TRBV15 with TRBJ1-1; D unclear. Trimming took 0 bases from V and 1 from J, leaving 9 bases between them. CDR1 LNHNV and CDR2 YYDKDF come from the germline V gene (reference sequence). This CDR3 is built from 15 residues. In DNA, the CDR3 is TGTGCCACCAGCAGAGATGGGAAAGGGAACACTGAAGCTTTCTTT. Translating it yields CATSRDGKGNTEAFF.

In this sample, this clonotype turned up a few times. This chain uses TRBV19 with TRBJ1-5; 7 bases are shared with TRBD1. This CDR3 region has 15 residues. Germline lookup yields CDR1 LNHDA and CDR2 SQIVND (reference sequence). J gave up 5 bases and V 3 bases, and 7 bases lay outside the gene matches. The CDR3 region has the DNA TGTGCCAGTAGTATTACCAGGGGGGACTATCAGCCCCAGCATTTT. Translating it yields CASSITRGDYQPQHF.

This clonotype was detected only a few times. This chain connects TRBV5-1 to TRBJ2-7; D possibly corresponds to TRBD2 (6 bases). This CDR3 is built from 14 residues. Germline loops: CDR1 SGHRS, CDR2 YFSETQ. Trimming took off 4 bases at V and 3 bases at J, with 14 bases between the two ends. CDR3 protein: CASSISGTGYEQYF. CDR3 DNA sequence: TGCGCCAGCAGCATCTCCGGGACTGGCTACGAGCAGTACTTC.